This T cell receptor (beta chain) was retrieved from a study of blood T cell repertoires in COVID-19 (dated by TCRdb to between 2020 and 2021). Some background on the complete study: The collaborator samples originated in the United States, Italy and Spain and spanned the acute and convalescent phases of COVID-19. The material from the prospective study consisted of cDNA or gDNA derived from T cells, B-cell-depleted T cells, or PBMCs. Deeply sampled blood TCRbeta repertoires from subjects exposed to, actively infected with, or recovered from COVID-19 were included in the dataset. The repertoires were released in a freely available public database meant as a resource for research on the immune response to SARS-CoV-2. Samples came from the ongoing ImmuneRACE study (first 160 participants) plus 1,254 subjects from 6 global collaborators. Nearly every sample came with metadata listing a de-identified subject ID, COVID-19 status, age in years and sex. Where available, HLA class I and class II types were taken from metadata supplied by the sample provider and were not determined by assay-based typing. The investigation overall reported the following: The quantity of clinical and demographic metadata differed by source and by participant and was supplied without curation.

Regarding this clone: Its cognate antigen has yet to be identified. No base quality information exists; no much larger clone differs at one position.

Whole blood was collected in K2EDTA tubes by collaborating institutions according to the institutions' own protocols. For TCRbeta analysis, collaborators shipped samples in one of three forms: frozen whole blood, isolated PBMCs, or DNA extracted from either of those sample types. The immunoSEQ Assay, a bias-controlled multiplex PCR, was used to amplify TCRbeta CDR3 regions from genomic DNA. Turning to the authors' computational methods: The number of nucleated cells in each sample was estimated from the amplification of reference gene primers within the assay. Sequence reads were collapsed and filtered to measure the absolute abundance of every unique TCRbeta CDR3 rearrangement. For each sample, productive Simpson clonality was calculated by taking the square root of Simpson's diversity index across productive rearrangements. TCRdb carries this immuneACCESS record with in-frame sequences only. Its versions omit some clonotypes, under half of them owing to an unresolved V gene in the studies checked, with the rest unexplained. Clonal size and the V and J genes are those of that table, whereas D and trimming came from the DNA. A total of some 170,000 clones appear in this sample, 60% to 85% of them only once. The biggest ten clones account for approximately 8% of the sample.

The sample comprised peripheral blood. This TCR was recovered from a man in his fifties or sixties with acute or convalescent COVID-19.

The CDR3 in this case is CASSPGRAGAGEQYF. The sequence in DNA is TGCGCCAGCAGCCCTGGTCGGGCAGGGGCGGGCGAGCAGTACTTC. Here the chain combines TRBV4-3 and TRBJ2-7, with TRBD1 as a weak D call on 6 bases. From cysteine to phenylalanine, the CDR3 is 15 amino acids long. The retained sequence is limited to the CDR3, 45 bases, with the frame set at the first base. Trimming costs V 4 bases and J 6 bases, and their ends lie 19 bases apart. The germline V gene yields LGHNA for CDR1 and YSLEER for CDR2.